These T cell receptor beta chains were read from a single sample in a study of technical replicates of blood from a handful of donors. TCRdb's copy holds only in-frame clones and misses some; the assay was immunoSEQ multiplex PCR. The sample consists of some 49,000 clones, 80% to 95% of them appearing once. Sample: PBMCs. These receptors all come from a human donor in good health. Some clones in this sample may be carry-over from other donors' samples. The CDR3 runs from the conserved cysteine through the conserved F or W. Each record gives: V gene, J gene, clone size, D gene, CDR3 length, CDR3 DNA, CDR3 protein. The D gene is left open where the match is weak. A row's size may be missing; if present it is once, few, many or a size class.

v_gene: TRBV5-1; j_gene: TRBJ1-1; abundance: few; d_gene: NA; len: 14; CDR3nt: TGCGCCAGCAGCTATACCCTAATGAACACTGAAGCTTTCTTT; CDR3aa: CASSYTLMNTEAFF
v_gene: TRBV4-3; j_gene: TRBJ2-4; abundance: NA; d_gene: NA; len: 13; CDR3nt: TGCGCCAGCAGCCAAGGAGGGAGGCGGACTCAGTACTTC; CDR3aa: CASSQGGRRTQYF
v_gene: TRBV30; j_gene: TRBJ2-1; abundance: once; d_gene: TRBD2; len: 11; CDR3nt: TGTGCCCTAGCGGGAATGGGTGAGCAGTTCTTC; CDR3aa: CALAGMGEQFF
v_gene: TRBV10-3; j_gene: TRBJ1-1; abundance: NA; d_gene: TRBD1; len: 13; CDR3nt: TGTGCCATCACCGAAGGACAGGGTGGTGGAGCTTTCTTT; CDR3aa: CAITEGQGGGAFF
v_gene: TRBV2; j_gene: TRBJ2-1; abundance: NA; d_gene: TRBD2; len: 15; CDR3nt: TGTGCCAGCAGGGTCGGAGCGGGAGCTTACAATGAGCAGTTCTTC; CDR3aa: CASRVGAGAYNEQFF
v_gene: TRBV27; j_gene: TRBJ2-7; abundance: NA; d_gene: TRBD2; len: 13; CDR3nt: TGTGCCAGCAGGCTGCTTACGGGGGGCGAGCAGTACTTC; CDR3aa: CASRLLTGGEQYF
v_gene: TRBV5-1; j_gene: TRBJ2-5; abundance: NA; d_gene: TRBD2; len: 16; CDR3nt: TGCGCCAGCAGCCCGGGGACTAGCGGGGTTCAAGAGACCCAGTACTTC; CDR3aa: CASSPGTSGVQETQYF
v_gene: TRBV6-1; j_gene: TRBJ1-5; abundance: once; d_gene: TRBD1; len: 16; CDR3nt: TGTGCCAGCAGTGTCGGGACAGGAGCGAGCAATCAGCCCCAGCATTTT; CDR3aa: CASSVGTGASNQPQHF
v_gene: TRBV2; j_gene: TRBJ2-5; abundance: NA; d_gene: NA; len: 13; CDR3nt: TGTGCCAGCAGTTGGAGTTACCAAGAGACCCAGTACTTC; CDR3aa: CASSWSYQETQYF
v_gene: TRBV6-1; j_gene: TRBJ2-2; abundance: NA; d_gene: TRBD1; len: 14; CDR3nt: TGTGCCACTGGGGGACAGTTGAACACCGGGGAGCTGTTTTTT; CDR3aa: CATGGQLNTGELFF
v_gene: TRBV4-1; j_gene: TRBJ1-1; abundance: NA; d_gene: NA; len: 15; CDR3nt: TGCGCCAGCAGCCAAGATACAGGGCAGAACACTGAAGCTTTCTTT; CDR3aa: CASSQDTGQNTEAFF
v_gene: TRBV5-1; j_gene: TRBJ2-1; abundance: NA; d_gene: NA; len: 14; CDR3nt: TGCGCCAGCAGCTTCAGCGGAGCCTACAATGAGCAGTTCTTC; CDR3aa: CASSFSGAYNEQFF
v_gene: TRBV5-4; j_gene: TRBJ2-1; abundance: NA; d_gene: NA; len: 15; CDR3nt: TGTGCCAGCAGCTTGTCCTTGTTACAAAACAATGAGCAGTTCTTC; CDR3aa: CASSLSLLQNNEQFF
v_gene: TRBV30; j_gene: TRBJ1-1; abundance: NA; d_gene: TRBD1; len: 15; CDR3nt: TGTGCCTGGACAGGGACAGGGGGTGCAATCGCCGAAGCTTTCTTT; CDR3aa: CAWTGTGGAIAEAFF
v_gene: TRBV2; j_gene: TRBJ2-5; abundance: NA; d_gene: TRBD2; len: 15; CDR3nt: TGTGCCAGCACCGGAAATAGCGGGGTGGTAGAGACCCAGTACTTC; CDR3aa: CASTGNSGVVETQYF
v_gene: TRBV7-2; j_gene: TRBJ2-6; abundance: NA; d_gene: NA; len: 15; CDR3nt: TGTGCCAGCAGCTTTTCTTCCCCCGGGGCCAACGTCCTGACTTTC; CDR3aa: CASSFSSPGANVLTF
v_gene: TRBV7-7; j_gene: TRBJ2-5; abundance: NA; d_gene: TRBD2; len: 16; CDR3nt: TGTGCCAGCAGCTTAGACAGACTAGCGGGAGTGGGGACCCAGTACTTC; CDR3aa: CASSLDRLAGVGTQYF
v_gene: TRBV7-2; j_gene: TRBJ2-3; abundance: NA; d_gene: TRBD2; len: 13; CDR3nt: TGTGCCAGCAGGGGGGGGAGCACAGATACGCAGTATTTT; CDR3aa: CASRGGSTDTQYF
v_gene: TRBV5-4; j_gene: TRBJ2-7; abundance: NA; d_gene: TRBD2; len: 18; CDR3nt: TGTGCCAGCAGCTCGAAACAACTAGCGGGAGCCTCCTCCTACGAGCAGTACTTC; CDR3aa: CASSSKQLAGASSYEQYF
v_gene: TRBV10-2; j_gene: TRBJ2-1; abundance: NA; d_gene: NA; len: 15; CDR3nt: TGCGCCAGCAGTGACATGGTATCGGCCTACAATGAGCAGTTCTTC; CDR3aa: CASSDMVSAYNEQFF
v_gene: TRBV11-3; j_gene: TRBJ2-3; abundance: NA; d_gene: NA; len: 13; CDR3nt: TGTGCCAGCAGCCGAGACGACCTGGAGACGCAGTATTTT; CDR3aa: CASSRDDLETQYF
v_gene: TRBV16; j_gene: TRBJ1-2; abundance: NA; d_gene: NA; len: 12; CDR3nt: TGTGCCAGCAGCCTTAACGCGGCAGGCTACACCTTC; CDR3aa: CASSLNAAGYTF
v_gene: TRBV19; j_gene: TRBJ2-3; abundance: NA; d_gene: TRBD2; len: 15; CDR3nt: TGTGCCAGTAGTATCATAGCGGGAGGGTTGGATACGCAGTATTTT; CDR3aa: CASSIIAGGLDTQYF
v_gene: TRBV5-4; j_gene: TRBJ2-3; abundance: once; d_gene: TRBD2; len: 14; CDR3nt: TGTGCCAGCAGCTCGTCGGGGGGGCCGTATACGCAGTATTTT; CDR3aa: CASSSSGGPYTQYF
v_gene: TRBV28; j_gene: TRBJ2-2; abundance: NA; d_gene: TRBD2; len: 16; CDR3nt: TGTGCCAGCAGCCCTAGTTTTAGCGGGAGCACCGGGGAGCTGTTTTTT; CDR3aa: CASSPSFSGSTGELFF
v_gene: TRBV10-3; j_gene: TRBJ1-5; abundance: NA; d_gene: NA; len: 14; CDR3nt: TGTGCCACCGTCGACAGTTTGGGCAATCAGCCCCAGCATTTT; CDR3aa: CATVDSLGNQPQHF
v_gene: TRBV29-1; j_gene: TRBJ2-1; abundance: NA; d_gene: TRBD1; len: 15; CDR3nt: TGCAGCGTTGAACCCGGGACAGGGGGCAGGGGTGAGCAGTTCTTC; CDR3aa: CSVEPGTGGRGEQFF
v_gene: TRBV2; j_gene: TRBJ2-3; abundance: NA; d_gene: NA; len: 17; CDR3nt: TGTGCCAGCAGCGCCGAGACTGGGGCACCTAGCACAGATACGCAGTATTTT; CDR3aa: CASSAETGAPSTDTQYF
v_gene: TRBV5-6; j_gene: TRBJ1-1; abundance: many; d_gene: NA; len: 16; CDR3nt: TGTGCCAGCAGCTCCCCGGGGAGACCGCTGAACACTGAAGCTTTCTTT; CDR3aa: CASSSPGRPLNTEAFF
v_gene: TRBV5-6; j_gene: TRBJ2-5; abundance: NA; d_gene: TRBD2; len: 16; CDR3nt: TGTGCCAGCAGCCCGGGGGCGGGGGGGCTCCGGGAGACCCAGTACTTC; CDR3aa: CASSPGAGGLRETQYF
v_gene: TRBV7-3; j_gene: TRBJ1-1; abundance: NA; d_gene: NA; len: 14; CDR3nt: TGTGCCAGCAGCCCGAATCGGGGGGGCGACCGAGCTTTCTTT; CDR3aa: CASSPNRGGDRAFF
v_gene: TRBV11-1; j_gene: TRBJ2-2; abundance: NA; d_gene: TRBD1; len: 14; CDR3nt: TGTGCCAGCAGCCCGGACAGGGTGGCCGGGGAGCTGTTTTTT; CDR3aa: CASSPDRVAGELFF
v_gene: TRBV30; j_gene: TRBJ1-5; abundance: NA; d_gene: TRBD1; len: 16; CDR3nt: TGTGCCTGGAGTCACCCGACAGGGAAGAGCAATCAGCCCCAGCATTTT; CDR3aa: CAWSHPTGKSNQPQHF